The text below deals with one T cell receptor beta chain. This CDR3 is also generated by other DNA sequences in the sample. CDR3 length: 14 amino acids. Per the germline V gene, CDR1 is MDHEN and CDR2 is SYDVKM. The ends were cut back, 5 bases at V and 4 bases at J, with 11 bases in the middle. This sample is drawn from a study of shared clonotypes between healthy human individuals. Naive CD8 cells lacked CD45RO and underwent positive selection for CCR7, leaving out terminally differentiated effector memory CD45RA+ cells. Produced via immunoSEQ multiplex PCR; TCRdb's table is partial and in-frame only. This sample has over 2,000,000 clones, with approximately 92% found just once.

V and J are TRBV28 and TRBJ2-2, with D perhaps matching TRBD2 (6 bases). Material: naive CD8+ T cells from PBMCs. The origin of this receptor is a man between 18 and 35 years old in good health. Some clones in this sample may be carry-over from other donors' samples. This CDR3 is CASSPPGGTGELFF. CDR3 sequence (DNA): TGTGCCAGCAGTCCCCCCGGGGGCACCGGGGAGCTGTTTTTT. The entire variable domain, with the rest obtained from reference TRBV28 and TRBJ2-2, is as follows: DVKVTQSSRYLVKRTGEKVFLECVQDMDHENMFWYRQDPGLGLRLIYFSYDVKMKEKGDIPEGYSVSREKKERFSLILESASTNQTSMYLCASSPPGGTGELFFGEGSRLTVL.